The clone carrying this T cell receptor beta chain showed up just once. What it binds is unknown. A junction boundary mismatches the germline segment, possibly from a read error. Germline V gene data show CDR1 as SQVTM and CDR2 as ANQGSEA. The length of the CDR3 is 16 residues. From 500 ng of total RNA, TCR beta-specific cDNA was reverse-transcribed using a constant-region primer. Sequencing libraries for TCR beta derived from three nested multiplex PCR rounds that used slightly modified ARM-PCR. With TRBV1-TRBV30 forward primers and a C-beta reverse primer, the first two PCR rounds were run for approximately 10 cycles each. TCRdb recomputed calls from the multiplex PCR reads with MiXCR, one row per CDR3 protein. The sample holds approximately 110,000 distinct CDR3 sequences, roughly three fifths seen once. This entry belongs to a study of tumor-infiltrating lymphocytes in primary liver carcinoma. Study results and limitations: Tumor-blood pairs (like tumor-adjacent pairs) overlapped less than tumor region pairs did.

The study co-extracted DNA and RNA from around 20-30 mg of unsorted bulk tissue. Those patients suffered from chronic HBV infection and were treatment-naive. The sequencing sample was made of liver tumor tissue from sampling region 3. Subset described: tumor region T3, left-lateral pole. This TCR was sampled from a woman aged 55-69 years with primary liver carcinoma and hepatitis B virus infection. V and J are TRBV29-1 and TRBJ2-6; TRBD1 agrees at 8 bases. In DNA, the CDR3 is TGCAGCGTTGCCGGGACAGGTTGCTCTGGGGCCAACGTCCTTACTTTC. It translates to CSVAGTGCSGANVLTF.